The sequence of this T cell receptor (beta chain) was determined in a study of T-cell reconstitution after alpha-beta-depleted transplantation in children. Study results and caveats: T-cell numbers and diversity one year post-transplant derived largely from freshly generated T cells. Several hundred expanded graft clones reportedly gave rise to the alpha-beta T cells present about two months after transplant. For some patients, TCRbeta diversity was high at day 60 because of recipient T cells and thymic progenitors that survived.

For TCRbeta, the library was prepared with unique molecular identifiers. One entry per CDR3 protein, called by TCRdb with MiXCR from the PCR reads. The sample lists about a million distinct CDR3 sequences, roughly 31% occurring once. Trimming pared 3 bases from V and 1 base from J, leaving 14 bases between. The CDR3 runs to 16 residues. This clonotype was counted only a few times. As yet, its antigen is unknown. The receptor comes from a boy under three years old who had a stem cell transplant for SCID, so the T cells may come from the graft donor. The genes are TRBV12-3 or TRBV12-4 and TRBJ2-3; a weak D match, TRBD2 (5 bases). This material consisted of PBMCs, mostly from graft donor cells, taken 360 days after TCRalphabeta/CD19-depleted stem cell transplant. The CDR3 DNA sequence: TGTGCCAGCAGTTTTTCGGTCGGGGAAGGCACAGATACGCAGTATTTT. It specifies CASSFSVGEGTDTQYF.